A single sample gave rise to the 13 T cell receptor beta chains below, sequenced in a study of T cells in Graves' hyperthyroidism and ophthalmopathy. TCR beta CDR3 regions were amplified from RNA transcripts. When the TCR CDR3 underwent first-round RT-PCR, the HTBI primer set was used. TCRdb independently ran MiXCR on the multiplex PCR reads; one entry per CDR3 protein. Of 500,000 to 650,000 distinct CDR3 sequences listed, 15% to 20% are singletons. Sequenced sample: blood. All receptors come from a middle-aged man with Graves' ophthalmopathy.

The rearrangement links TRBV2 to TRBJ1-5; 8 nucleotides agree with TRBD1. V shed 6 bases, J shed 6 bases, and the junction held 7 bases outside the gene matches. Germline lookup yields CDR1 SNHLY and CDR2 FYNNEI. This CDR3 spans 14 amino acids. The CDR3 sequence is CASRTGTGGQPQHF. CDR3 bases: TGTGCCAGCAGGACCGGGACAGGTGGTCAGCCCCAGCATTTT.

This clonotype was detected only a few times. The CDR3 nucleotides are TGTGCCAGCAGTGAACTCGACAGCTACTCTGGAAACACCATATATTTT. As protein: CASSELDSYSGNTIYF. The chain combines TRBV6-1 with TRBJ1-3, with D tentatively TRBD1 (5 bases). V shed 2 bases and J shed 0 bases, with 11 bases lying between them. Germline values: CDR1 MNHNS, CDR2 SASEGT. The CDR3 runs to 16 residues.

This clonotype was counted only a few times. The chain uses TRBV3-1 and TRBJ2-6, with D unresolved. CDR1 and CDR2 (germline): LGHDT, YNNKEL (reference sequence). This CDR3 has 17 residues. V lost 5 bases to trimming and J lost 0 bases, with 14 bases between them. As DNA, the CDR3 is TGTGCCAGCAGCTCCCGCGCGGCAAGCTCTGGGGCCAACGTCCTGACTTTC. Translated, it gives CASSSRAASSGANVLTF.

The table lists this clonotype with a few counts. The J gene is TRBJ1-2, the V gene TRBV5-8; 7 positions match TRBD1. V shed 0 bases, J shed 0 bases, and the junction held 2 bases outside the gene matches. This CDR3 spans 15 amino acids. Germline V gives CDR1 SGHTS, CDR2 YDEGEE. Here the CDR3 reads CASSLATGANYGYTF. For the CDR3, the DNA is TGTGCCAGCAGCTTGGCCACAGGGGCTAACTATGGCTACACCTTC.

The chain is built from TRBV19 and TRBJ1-2; D unclear. Trimming left V 3 bases short and J 8 bases short, with 7 bases between. The CDR3 runs to 11 residues. The germline V gene has CDR1 LNHDA and CDR2 SQIVND (reference sequence). For the CDR3, the DNA is TGTGCCAGTAGTATCGGCGTAGGCTACACCTTC. Translated, it gives CASSIGVGYTF.

The chain combines TRBV6-5 with TRBJ2-2; TRBD2 is a possible D gene (6 bases). The CDR3 length is 15 residues. Looked up from germline, CDR1 is MNHEY and CDR2 is SVGAGI. The ends were cut back, 2 bases at V and 5 bases at J, with 12 bases in the middle. The CDR3 DNA is TGTGCCAGCAGTTACGTACGGGAGATGACCGGGGAGCTGTTTTTT. Translated: CASSYVREMTGELFF.

In its sample, this clonotype was seen a few times. The gene calls are TRBV12-3 or TRBV12-4 and TRBJ1-5; possibly TRBD1 for D (5 bases). The CDR3 extends over 18 amino acids. V dropped 0 bases and J dropped 1 base, with 16 bases sitting between them. For the CDR3, the DNA is TGTGCCAGCAGTTTAGCTGGGGGAGTGGGGAGAAGCAATCAGCCCCAGCATTTT. Translation gives CASSLAGGVGRSNQPQHF.

This clonotype was counted a few times. This chain joins TRBV6-1 and TRBJ1-5; TRBD1 agrees at 9 bases. Germline V lookup: CDR1 MNHNS, CDR2 SASEGT. The CDR3 has 17 amino acids. The V segment lost 4 bases and the J segment 0 bases; nucleotides outside the gene matches: 7. The DNA of the CDR3 is TGTGCCAGCAGTGCCCTTACAGGGGGCACTAGCAATCAGCCCCAGCATTTT. It yields the protein CASSALTGGTSNQPQHF.

The rearrangement uses TRBV9 and TRBJ2-5; possible D gene TRBD2, 5 bases. The CDR3 spans 13 residues. Germline V gives CDR1 SGDLS, CDR2 YYNGEE. Trimming shortened V by 0 bases and J by 4 bases, and 7 bases separated the two germline ends. CDR3 coding DNA: TGTGCCAGCAGCGTAGCGGGGTTAGAGACCCAGTACTTC. It translates to CASSVAGLETQYF.

This clonotype has just a few counts. V usage is TRBV7-9 and J usage is TRBJ2-3, with TRBD1 matching over 9 bases. From germline, CDR1 is SEHNR and CDR2 FQNEAQ (reference sequence). Trimming removed 8 bases from V and 4 bases from J; junction bases left unmatched: 7. The CDR3 is 14 residues long. The CDR3 is CASENRGLADTQYF. The CDR3, as DNA: TGTGCCAGCGAAAACAGGGGGCTGGCAGATACGCAGTATTTT. The whole variable domain, remainder taken from reference TRBV7-9 and TRBJ2-3, is DTGVSQNPRHKITKRGQNVTFRCDPISEHNRLYWYRQTLGQGPEFLTYFQNEAQLEKSRLLSDRFSAERPKGSFSTLEIQRTEQGDSAMYLCASENRGLADTQYFGPGTRLTVL.

The chain carries TRBV15 and TRBJ1-6, with a tentative D call TRBD1 (5 bases). CDR1 is LNHNV and CDR2 is YYDKDF in the germline V gene (reference sequence). Trimming removed 0 bases at V and 9 bases at J, with 15 bases between. There are 16 residues in the CDR3. The CDR3 is CATSREDPGGSSPLHF. In DNA form, the CDR3 reads TGTGCCACCAGCAGAGAAGACCCCGGGGGTAGTTCACCCCTCCACTTT.

The J gene is TRBJ2-1, the V gene TRBV20-1; D is perhaps TRBD1 or TRBD2 (6 bases each). The V and J ends lost 8 bases and 2 bases respectively, with 19 bases between them. The CDR3 covers 15 residues. Germline values: CDR1 DFQATT, CDR2 SNEGSKA (reference sequence). CDR3 loop: CSFLRGGQAYNEQFF. The CDR3 bases are TGCAGTTTCCTCAGGGGAGGTCAGGCCTACAATGAGCAGTTCTTC.

As concerns this clonotype: Mismatch with germline at one junction end may stem from a read error. The chain employs TRBV2 and TRBJ1-3; weak D call: TRBD1 (6 bases). The CDR3 has 15 residues. CDR1 and CDR2 from the germline V gene are SNHLY and FYNNEI. CDR3: CAGSEKNRAGNTIYF. CDR3 coding DNA: TGTGCCGGCAGTGAAAAGAACAGGGCGGGAAACACCATATATTTT.